This T cell receptor beta chain emerged from a study of early T cells in non-severe SARS-CoV-2 infection. Germline-derived CDR1 and CDR2 are LGHDT and YNNKEL (reference sequence). The CDR3 numbers 13 amino acids, ends counted. This clonotype was seen repeatedly, ten times or more. The limits of the CDR3 on the DNA are not certain, so only TCRdb's listed CDR3 is given. TCRdb recomputed calls from the 5' RACE reads with MiXCR, one row per CDR3 protein. The sample lists 60,000 to 65,000 distinct CDR3 sequences; under 15% were seen once. The source material was whole blood. The chain is built from TRBV3-1 and TRBJ1-2; TRBD1, the table's D call, lacks a check against the DNA. The receptor's source is an adult who was a healthcare worker with PCR-confirmed SARS-CoV-2 infection or an uninfected control (not recorded which). This CDR3 reads CASSQEVGQGATF.